This T cell receptor beta chain is from a study of long-term antiretroviral therapy in people with HIV. Study overall: It was about a decade before the 2015 immediate-ART recommendation that the earliest samples were taken.

Survey-level resolution applied to immunoSEQ assay v3.0. TCRdb's copy holds only in-frame clones and misses some; the assay was immunoSEQ multiplex PCR. The data show tens of thousands of clones, with about 95% seen just once and approximately 8.2% held by the top ten. Broader study findings: Relative to control repertoires, HIV repertoires exhibited narrower CDR3 length ranges.

A note on this clone: Its antigen is not identified.

V shed 6 bases and J shed 5 bases, with 8 bases lying between them. The CDR3 loop spans 12 amino acids. CDR1 is MGHRA, CDR2 YSYEKL, per germline. The source is a man in his thirties or forties with HIV. The chain joins TRBV4-1 to TRBJ2-1; D call uncertain. The source material was unsorted PBMCs, sampled 6.3 years after starting antiretroviral therapy. CDR3 in amino acids: CASRHPNNEQFF. The CDR3 DNA reads as TGCGCCAGCAGACATCCAAACAATGAGCAGTTCTTC.